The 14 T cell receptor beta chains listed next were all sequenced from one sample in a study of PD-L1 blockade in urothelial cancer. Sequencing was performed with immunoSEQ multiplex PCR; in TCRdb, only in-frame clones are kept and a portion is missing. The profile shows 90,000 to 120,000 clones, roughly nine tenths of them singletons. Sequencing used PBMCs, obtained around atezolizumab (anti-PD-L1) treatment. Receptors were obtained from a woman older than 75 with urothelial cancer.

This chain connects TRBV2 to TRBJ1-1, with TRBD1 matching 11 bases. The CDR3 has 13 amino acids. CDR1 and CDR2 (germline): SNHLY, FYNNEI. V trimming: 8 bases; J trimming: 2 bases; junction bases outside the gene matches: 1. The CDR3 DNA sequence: TGTGCCAGCGGACAGGGGGCAAACACTGAAGCTTTCTTT. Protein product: CASGQGANTEAFF.

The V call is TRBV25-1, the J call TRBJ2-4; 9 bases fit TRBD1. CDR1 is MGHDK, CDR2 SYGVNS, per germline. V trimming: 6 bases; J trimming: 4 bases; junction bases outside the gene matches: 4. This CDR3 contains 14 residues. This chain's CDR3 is CASSGDRVKNIQYF. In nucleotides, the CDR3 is TGTGCCAGCAGCGGGGACAGGGTAAAAAACATTCAGTACTTC.

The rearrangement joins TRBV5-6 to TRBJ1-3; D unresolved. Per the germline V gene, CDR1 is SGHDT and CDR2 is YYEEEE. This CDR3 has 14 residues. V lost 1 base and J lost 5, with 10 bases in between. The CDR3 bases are TGTGCCAGCAGCTTGCAGGAATTGAGAAACACCATATATTTT. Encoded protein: CASSLQELRNTIYF.

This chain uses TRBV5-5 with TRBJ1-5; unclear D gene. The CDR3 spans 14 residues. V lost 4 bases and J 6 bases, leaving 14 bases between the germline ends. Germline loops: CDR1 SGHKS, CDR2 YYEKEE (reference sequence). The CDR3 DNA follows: TGTGCCAGCAGCCCGCGGGCGGTGAGTCAGCCCCAGCATTTT. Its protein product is CASSPRAVSQPQHF.

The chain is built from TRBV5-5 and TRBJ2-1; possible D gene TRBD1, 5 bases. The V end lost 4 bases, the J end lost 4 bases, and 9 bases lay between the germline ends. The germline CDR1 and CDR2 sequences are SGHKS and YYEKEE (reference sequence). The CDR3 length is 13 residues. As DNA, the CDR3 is TGTGCCAGCAGCACGGACACTTACAATGAGCAGTTCTTC. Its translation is CASSTDTYNEQFF.

The CDR3 reads CAISVGGNSGTDTQYF. CDR3 sequence (DNA): TGTGCCATCAGTGTCGGCGGAAACAGCGGTACAGATACGCAGTATTTT. The chain uses TRBV10-3 and TRBJ2-3; D is perhaps TRBD2 (5 bases). Trimming took 4 bases from V and 3 from J, leaving 17 bases between them. CDR3 length: 16 residues. In germline, CDR1 is ENHRY, CDR2 SYGVKD.

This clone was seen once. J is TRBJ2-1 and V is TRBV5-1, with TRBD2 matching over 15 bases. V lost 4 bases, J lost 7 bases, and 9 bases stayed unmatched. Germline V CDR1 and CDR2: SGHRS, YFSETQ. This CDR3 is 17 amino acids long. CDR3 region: CASSAGLAGGPMNEQFF. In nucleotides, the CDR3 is TGCGCCAGCAGCGCTGGACTAGCGGGAGGGCCTATGAATGAGCAGTTCTTC.

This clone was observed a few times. The chain's CDR3 is CASSEDNTRIVYGYTF. The CDR3 DNA reads as TGTGCCAGCAGCGAGGACAATACTCGAATTGTCTATGGCTACACCTTC. The chain combines TRBV5-6 with TRBJ1-2; maybe TRBD1 (5 bases). V lost 4 bases and J 4 bases, leaving 20 bases between the germline ends. CDR1 and CDR2 (germline): SGHDT, YYEEEE. This CDR3 contains 16 residues. The variable domain in full, with the rest retrieved from reference TRBV5-6 and TRBJ1-2, is DAGVTQSPTHLIKTRGQQVTLRCSPKSGHDTVSWYQQALGQGPQFIFQYYEEEERQRGNFPDRFSGHQFPNYSSELNVNALLLGDSALYLCASSEDNTRIVYGYTFGSGTRLTVV.

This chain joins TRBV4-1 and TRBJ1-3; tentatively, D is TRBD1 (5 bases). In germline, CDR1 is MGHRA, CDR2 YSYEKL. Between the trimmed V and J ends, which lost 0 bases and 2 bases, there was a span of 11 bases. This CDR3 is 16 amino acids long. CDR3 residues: CASSQDGASTGNTIYF. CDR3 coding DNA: TGCGCCAGCAGCCAAGATGGGGCGTCCACTGGAAACACCATATATTTT.

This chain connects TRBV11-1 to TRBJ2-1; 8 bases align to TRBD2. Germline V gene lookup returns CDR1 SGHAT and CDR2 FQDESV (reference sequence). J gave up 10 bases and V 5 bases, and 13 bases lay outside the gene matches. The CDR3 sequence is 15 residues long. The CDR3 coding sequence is TGTGCCAGCAGCCCTAGCGCGGGAGGTTCCAGCGAGCAGTTCTTC. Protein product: CASSPSAGGSSEQFF.

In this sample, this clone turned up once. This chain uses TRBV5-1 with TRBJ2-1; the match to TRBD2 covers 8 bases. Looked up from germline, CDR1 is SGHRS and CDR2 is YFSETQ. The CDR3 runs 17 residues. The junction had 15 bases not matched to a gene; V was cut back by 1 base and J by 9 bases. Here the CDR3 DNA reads TGCGCCAGCAGCTTGCACAGTGTGGGCGGGAGGAAAGGTGAGCAGTTCTTC. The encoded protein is CASSLHSVGGRKGEQFF. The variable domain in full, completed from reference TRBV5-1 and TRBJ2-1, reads KAGVTQTPRYLIKTRGQQVTLSCSPISGHRSVSWYQQTPGQGLQFLFEYFSETQRNKGNFPGRFSGRQFSNSRSEMNVSTLELGDSALYLCASSLHSVGGRKGEQFFGPGTRLTVL.

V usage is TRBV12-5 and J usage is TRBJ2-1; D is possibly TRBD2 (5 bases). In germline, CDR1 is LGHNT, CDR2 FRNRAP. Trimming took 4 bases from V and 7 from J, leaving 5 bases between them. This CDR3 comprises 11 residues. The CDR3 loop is CASGSGNEQFF. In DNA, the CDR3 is TGTGCTAGTGGTTCGGGGAATGAGCAGTTCTTC. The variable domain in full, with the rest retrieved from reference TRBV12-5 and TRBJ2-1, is DARVTQTPRHKVTEMGQEVTMRCQPILGHNTVFWYRQTMMQGLELLAYFRNRAPLDDSGMPKDRFSAEMPDATLATLKIQPSEPRDSAVYFCASGSGNEQFFGPGTRLTVL.

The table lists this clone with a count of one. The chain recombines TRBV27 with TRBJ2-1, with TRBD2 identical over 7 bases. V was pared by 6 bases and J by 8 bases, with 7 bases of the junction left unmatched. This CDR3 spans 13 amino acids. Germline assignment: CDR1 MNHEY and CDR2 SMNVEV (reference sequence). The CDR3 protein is CASRKLASDEQFF. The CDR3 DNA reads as TGTGCCAGCAGAAAACTAGCGTCGGATGAGCAGTTCTTC.

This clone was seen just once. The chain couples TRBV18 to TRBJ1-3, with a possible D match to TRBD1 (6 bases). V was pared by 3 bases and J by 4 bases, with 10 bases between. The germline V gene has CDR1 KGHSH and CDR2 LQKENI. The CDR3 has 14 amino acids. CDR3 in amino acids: CASSPETGGNTIYF. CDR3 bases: TGTGCCAGCTCACCTGAGACAGGCGGAAACACCATATATTTT.